Listed below are T cell receptor beta chains from one sample, sequenced in a study of blood T cell repertoires in COVID-19. Clones were sequenced by immunoSEQ multiplex PCR, and TCRdb holds only the in-frame ones, with some missing. The sample yields approximately 130,000 clones, 84% seen once. Input material: peripheral blood. Source of these receptors: a human donor in a cohort sampled during active COVID-19. Both conserved end residues are part of each CDR3. The order of the fields is D gene, V gene, J gene, clone size, CDR3 protein, CDR3 DNA. The D gene is left open where the match is weak. Rows give clone size only sometimes, using once, few, many, or a class for an expanded clone.

d_gene: -
v_gene: TRBV5-5
j_gene: TRBJ2-1
abundance: -
CDR3aa: CASSLEQESSYNEQFF
CDR3nt: TGTGCCAGCAGCTTGGAGCAGGAATCAAGCTACAATGAGCAGTTCTTC

d_gene: TRBD2
v_gene: TRBV4-1
j_gene: TRBJ2-7
abundance: once
CDR3aa: CASSLTTSDYEQYF
CDR3nt: TGCGCCAGCAGCTTGACGACTAGCGACTACGAGCAGTACTTC

d_gene: -
v_gene: TRBV10-1
j_gene: TRBJ2-1
abundance: -
CDR3aa: CASSEGSGEPYNEQFF
CDR3nt: TGCGCCAGCAGTGAGGGGTCAGGGGAACCTTACAATGAGCAGTTCTTC

d_gene: TRBD2
v_gene: TRBV9
j_gene: TRBJ2-7
abundance: -
CDR3aa: CASSVGAGGPGEQYF
CDR3nt: TGTGCCAGCAGCGTAGGAGCGGGGGGGCCGGGAGAGCAGTACTTC

d_gene: TRBD1
v_gene: TRBV7-8
j_gene: TRBJ1-1
abundance: -
CDR3aa: CASSLRRTGTMNTEAFF
CDR3nt: TGTGCCAGCAGCCTGCGTCGGACAGGGACGATGAACACTGAAGCTTTCTTT

d_gene: -
v_gene: TRBV6-5
j_gene: TRBJ1-6
abundance: -
CDR3aa: CASSTRANSPLHF
CDR3nt: TGTGCCAGCAGTACCAGAGCGAATTCACCCCTCCACTTT

d_gene: TRBD2
v_gene: TRBV10-3
j_gene: TRBJ2-2
abundance: -
CDR3aa: CASSSGGANTGELFF
CDR3nt: TGTGCCAGTTCTAGCGGGGGGGCGAACACCGGGGAGCTGTTTTTT

d_gene: -
v_gene: TRBV4-1
j_gene: TRBJ1-5
abundance: -
CDR3aa: CASSQAGQWGNQPQHF
CDR3nt: TGCGCCAGCAGCCAGGCTGGACAGTGGGGCAATCAGCCCCAGCATTTT

d_gene: -
v_gene: TRBV2
j_gene: TRBJ1-2
abundance: few
CDR3aa: CASSEHSYGYTF
CDR3nt: TGTGCCAGCAGTGAACACAGCTATGGCTACACCTTC

d_gene: -
v_gene: TRBV18
j_gene: TRBJ2-2
abundance: -
CDR3aa: CASSLKLGQAGSGELFF
CDR3nt: TGTGCCAGCTCACTGAAACTTGGACAGGCGGGGTCCGGGGAGCTGTTTTTT

d_gene: TRBD2
v_gene: TRBV3-1/TRBV3-2
j_gene: TRBJ2-1
abundance: -
CDR3aa: CASSQAPGGALNEQFF
CDR3nt: TGTGCCAGCAGCCAAGCCCCCGGGGGGGCCCTCAATGAGCAGTTCTTC

d_gene: -
v_gene: TRBV6-5
j_gene: TRBJ2-2
abundance: -
CDR3aa: CATQTGTNTGELFF
CDR3nt: TGTGCCACGCAAACAGGGACGAACACCGGGGAGCTGTTTTTT

d_gene: TRBD2
v_gene: TRBV4-2
j_gene: TRBJ2-7
abundance: -
CDR3aa: CASSPEGGISYEQYF
CDR3nt: TGTGCCAGCAGCCCCGAGGGAGGGATTTCCTACGAGCAGTACTTC

d_gene: -
v_gene: TRBV20-1
j_gene: TRBJ1-2
abundance: -
CDR3aa: CSASITAGYTF
CDR3nt: TGCAGTGCTAGTATAACAGCTGGCTACACCTTC

d_gene: TRBD1
v_gene: TRBV4-1
j_gene: TRBJ1-1
abundance: -
CDR3aa: CASSQALTGSTEAFF
CDR3nt: TGCGCCAGCAGCCAAGCTCTGACAGGGAGCACTGAAGCTTTCTTT

d_gene: TRBD1
v_gene: TRBV5-1
j_gene: TRBJ2-3
abundance: few
CDR3aa: CASSRDRDMTDTQYF
CDR3nt: TGCGCCAGCAGTCGGGACAGAGATATGACAGATACGCAGTATTTT

d_gene: -
v_gene: TRBV29-1
j_gene: TRBJ2-7
abundance: -
CDR3aa: CSVQRGNEQYF
CDR3nt: TGCAGCGTTCAGCGAGGCAACGAGCAGTACTTC

d_gene: -
v_gene: TRBV3-1/TRBV3-2
j_gene: TRBJ1-3
abundance: -
CDR3aa: CASSRDTGYPGNTIYF
CDR3nt: TGTGCCAGCAGCCGGGACACAGGGTATCCTGGAAACACCATATATTTT

d_gene: TRBD1
v_gene: TRBV3-1/TRBV3-2
j_gene: TRBJ1-1
abundance: -
CDR3aa: CASSQARTGRNTEAFF
CDR3nt: TGTGCCAGCAGCCAAGCCCGGACAGGGCGGAACACTGAAGCTTTCTTT

d_gene: -
v_gene: TRBV6-1
j_gene: TRBJ1-5
abundance: -
CDR3aa: CASSERRPSNQPQHF
CDR3nt: TGTGCCAGCAGTGAACGCAGGCCCAGCAATCAGCCCCAGCATTTT

d_gene: TRBD2
v_gene: TRBV3-1/TRBV3-2
j_gene: TRBJ2-3
abundance: -
CDR3aa: CASRSGGARADTQYF
CDR3nt: TGTGCCAGCCGTAGCGGGGGGGCCAGGGCAGATACGCAGTATTTT

d_gene: TRBD1
v_gene: TRBV19
j_gene: TRBJ2-2
abundance: -
CDR3aa: CASRDRGYGELFF
CDR3nt: TGTGCCAGTAGGGACAGGGGATACGGGGAGCTGTTTTTT

d_gene: TRBD2
v_gene: TRBV7-2
j_gene: TRBJ2-1
abundance: -
CDR3aa: CASSLAAGLDEQFF
CDR3nt: TGTGCCAGCAGCCTAGCAGCGGGGCTTGATGAGCAGTTCTTC